The following is a T cell receptor (beta chain) sequence with its context. Its antigen is not identified. ViraFEST used viral peptide pools to expand antigen-specific CD4+ T cells before sequencing. Subsequent to about 10 days of culture, CD4+ T cells were isolated. None of these healthy vaccinees had been infected with SARS-CoV-2 before vaccination. The entry originates in a study of vaccination effects on CD4 cells after COVID-19. Generated by immunoSEQ multiplex PCR, the TCRdb table keeps only in-frame clones and is missing some. The sample carries about 43,000 clones, around 76% recorded once. The CDR3 has 15 amino acids. Germline loops: CDR1 WSHSY, CDR2 SAAADI. Trimming removed 4 bases from V and 9 bases from J, with 20 bases in between.

The starting material was CD4+ T cells from PBMCs cultured with SARS-CoV-2 spike peptides, obtained before COVID-19 vaccination. The sequence was collected from a human donor who received a COVID-19 vaccine. The genes are TRBV10-2 and TRBJ2-3, with D maybe TRBD2 (6 bases). This CDR3 reads CASSGPEGLQSTQYF. DNA for the CDR3: TGCGCCAGCAGTGGCCCGGAGGGGTTGCAGTCCACGCAGTATTTT.